The sequence of this T cell receptor beta chain was determined in a study of blood T cell repertoires in COVID-19. The overall study: Both acute and convalescent COVID-19 samples were obtained from the United States, Italy and Spain.

Authors' processing steps: By means of reference gene primer amplification, nucleated cell counts were estimated. Sequencing used immunoSEQ multiplex PCR; TCRdb keeps in-frame clones, though not all of them. V and J calls and clone size are given by that table; D and trimming were obtained from the DNA. The sample holds 130,000 to 150,000 clones, 80% to 90% seen once. This clonotype was obtained from a human donor with acute or convalescent COVID-19. The donor label of this sample is uncertain. Sequencing was carried out using peripheral blood.

As DNA, the CDR3 is TGTGCCAGCAGCTTACTGTACGGGGAGCTGTTTTTT. Protein sequence: CASSLLYGELFF. J is TRBJ2-2 and V is TRBV25-1; D ambiguous. The V gene lost 6 bases and the J gene lost 7 bases, with 9 bases spanning the gap. Looked up from germline, CDR1 is MGHDK and CDR2 is SYGVNS. This CDR3 region has 12 residues.